In this sample, the clone carrying this T cell receptor (beta chain) turned up a few times. This sample was taken from a study of T cell responses to AZD1222 COVID-19 vaccine. V was clipped by 3 bases and J by 0 bases, with 5 bases between them. This CDR3 is built from 13 residues. Germline V gene sequence: CDR1 MNHNS, CDR2 SASEGT. The assay was immunoSEQ multiplex PCR, and TCRdb's table has in-frame clones only and misses some. The repertoire consists of about 94,000 clones, with roughly 85% occurring once and the leading ten covering about 4.5%. This sequence originates from an adult who received the AZD1222 COVID-19 vaccine. The genes are TRBV6-1 and TRBJ1-1; no definite D call. The material sequenced was peripheral blood, taken 28 days after the second AZD1222 dose. The CDR3 bases are TGTGCCAGCAGTGACAGCCTGAACACTGAAGCTTTCTTT. This sequence encodes CASSDSLNTEAFF.